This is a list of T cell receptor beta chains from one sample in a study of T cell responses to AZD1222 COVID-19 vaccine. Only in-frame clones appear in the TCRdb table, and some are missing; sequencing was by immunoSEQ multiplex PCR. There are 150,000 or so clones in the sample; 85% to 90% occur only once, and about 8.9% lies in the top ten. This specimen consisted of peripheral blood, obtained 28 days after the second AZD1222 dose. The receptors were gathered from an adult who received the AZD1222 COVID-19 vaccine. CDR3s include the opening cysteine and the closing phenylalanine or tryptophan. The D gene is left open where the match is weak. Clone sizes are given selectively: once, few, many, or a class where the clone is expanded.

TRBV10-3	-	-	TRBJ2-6	TGTGCTTGCGGAGGGGGCTCTGGGGCCAACGTCCTGACTTTC	CACGGGSGANVLTF
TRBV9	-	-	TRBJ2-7	TGTGCCAGCAGCGTAGGAGGGTCCGGCGTGGCCCACGAGCAGTACTTC	CASSVGGSGVAHEQYF
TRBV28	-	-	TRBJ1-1	TGTGCCAGCAGTCCTGGGACATTAGTGAACACTGAAGCTTTCTTT	CASSPGTLVNTEAFF
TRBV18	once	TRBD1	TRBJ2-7	TGTGCCAGCTCACCCCTTGGGACAGGGGTAATTTACGAGCAGTACTTC	CASSPLGTGVIYEQYF
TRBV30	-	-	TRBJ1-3	TGTGCCTGGAGGAAGGGCAGGGTCGGAAACACCATATATTTT	CAWRKGRVGNTIYF
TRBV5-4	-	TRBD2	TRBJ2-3	TGTGCCAGCAGCCCACCGCTGAGCGGGAGGGGTCTTGGGGATACGCAGTATTTT	CASSPPLSGRGLGDTQYF
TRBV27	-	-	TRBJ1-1	TGTGCCAGCAGGGGATCTTACACTGAAGCTTTCTTT	CASRGSYTEAFF
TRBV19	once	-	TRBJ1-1	TGTGCCAGTAGTTGGTCCGGGGAGTACACTGAAGCTTTCTTT	CASSWSGEYTEAFF
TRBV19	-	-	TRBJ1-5	TGTGCCAGTAGTCGAAGGGGGGGGACTAATAGCAATCAGCCCCAGCATTTT	CASSRRGGTNSNQPQHF
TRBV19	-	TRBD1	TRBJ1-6	TGTGCCAGTAGTATAGGGGACAGGAGTAATTCACCCCTCCACTTT	CASSIGDRSNSPLHF
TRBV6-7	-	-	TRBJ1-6	TGTGCCAGCAGTTACCCCCGGTTCGGAACGGTGAGCTCCTATAATTCACCCCTCCACTTT	CASSYPRFGTVSSYNSPLHF
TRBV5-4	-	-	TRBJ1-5	TGTGCCAGCAGCCCAGGGGTGGGTAGCAATCAGCCCCAGCATTTT	CASSPGVGSNQPQHF
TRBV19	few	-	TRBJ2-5	TGTGCCAGTAGTCTGGGACTCGGTATCGAGACCCAGTACTTC	CASSLGLGIETQYF
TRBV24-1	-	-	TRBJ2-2	TGTGCCACCAGTGATACGTACAGGACCTCCGGGGTGTTTTTT	CATSDTYRTSGVFF
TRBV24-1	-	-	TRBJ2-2	TGTGCCACCAGTGATCCCTCGGGGGCGTACACCGGGGAGCTGTTTTTT	CATSDPSGAYTGELFF
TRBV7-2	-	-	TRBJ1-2	TGTGCCAGCAGCTTATATATCGCTGGCTACACCTTC	CASSLYIAGYTF
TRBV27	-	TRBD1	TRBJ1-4	TGTGCCAGCAGTTCGAGACAGGGGGCTCGGGAAAAACTGTTTTTT	CASSSRQGAREKLFF
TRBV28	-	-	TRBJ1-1	TGTGCCAGCAGTATGACAGGACTGAACACTGAAGCTTTCTTT	CASSMTGLNTEAFF
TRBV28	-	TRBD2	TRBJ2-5	TGTGCCAGAAGACTAGCGGTCCAAGAGACCCAGTACTTC	CARRLAVQETQYF
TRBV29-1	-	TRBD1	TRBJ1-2	TGCAGCGTTGAAGTTCGGGCCCCCACCTCCGTACAGGGGTCAACCTTATATGGCTACACCTTC	CSVEVRAPTSVQGSTLYGYTF
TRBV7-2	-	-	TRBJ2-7	TGTGCCAGCAGCTTAAACGTAGGTAGAGAGCAGTACTTC	CASSLNVGREQYF
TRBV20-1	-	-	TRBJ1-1	TGCAGTGTTAGGGACGGATCTGAAGCTTTCTTT	CSVRDGSEAFF
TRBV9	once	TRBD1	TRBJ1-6	TGTGCCAGCAGCGTCAGGGGGCTCGGTTCACCCCTCCACTTT	CASSVRGLGSPLHF
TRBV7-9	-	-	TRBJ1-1	TGTGCCAGCAGTGAACTCGGGGGGCTCACTGAAGCTTTCTTT	CASSELGGLTEAFF
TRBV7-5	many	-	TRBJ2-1	TGTGCCAGAAGCTTAGGTTGGGACAGGGCAAATGAGCAGTTCTTC	CARSLGWDRANEQFF
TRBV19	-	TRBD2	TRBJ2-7	TGTGCCAGTAGTATTGAGCCTAGCGGATACGAGCAGTACTTC	CASSIEPSGYEQYF
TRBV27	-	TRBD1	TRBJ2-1	TGTGCCAGCGGAAAAAATACAGGGGCCCCTAGCAGTACCGATACCTCCCCAAATGAGCAGTTCTTC	CASGKNTGAPSSTDTSPNEQFF
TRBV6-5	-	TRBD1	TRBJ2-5	TGTGCCAGCAGTCTTCGGACAGGGGGGCAAGAGACCCAGTACTTC	CASSLRTGGQETQYF
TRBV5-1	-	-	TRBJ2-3	TGCGCCAGCAGACGGGAAAGATCTTCAGATACGCAGTATTTT	CASRRERSSDTQYF
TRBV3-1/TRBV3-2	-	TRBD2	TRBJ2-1	TGTGCCAGCAGCCAAGACGGGAGGAAGGATGAGCAGTTCTTC	CASSQDGRKDEQFF
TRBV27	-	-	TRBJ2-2	TGTGCCAGCAAAGCTGAGAACACCGGGGAGCTGTTTTTT	CASKAENTGELFF
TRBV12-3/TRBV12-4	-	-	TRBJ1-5	TGTGCCAGCAGTTTGACGGGTAATCAGCCCCAGCATTTT	CASSLTGNQPQHF
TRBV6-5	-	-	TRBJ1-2	TGTGCCAGCAGGAGGCGCTGGGATGGCTACACCTTC	CASRRRWDGYTF
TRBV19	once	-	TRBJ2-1	TGTGCCAGTAGTAGCCAGGCCAATTACAATGAGCAGTTCTTC	CASSSQANYNEQFF
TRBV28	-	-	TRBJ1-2	TGTGCCAGCAGTTTATCCCTTGGTGGGGCCACTAACTATGGCTACACCTTC	CASSLSLGGATNYGYTF
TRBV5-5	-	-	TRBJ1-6	TGTGCCAGCACTATCGAGGGGGGGCATAATTCACCCCTCCACTTT	CASTIEGGHNSPLHF
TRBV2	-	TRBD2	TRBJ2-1	TGTGCCAGCAGTAAAAGGAAGCGGGAGGAACCGGTCTTC	CASSKRKREEPVF
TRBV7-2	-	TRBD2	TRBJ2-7	TGTGCCAGCAGCTTAGTTAGCGGGTTGTCCTACGAGCAGTACTTC	CASSLVSGLSYEQYF
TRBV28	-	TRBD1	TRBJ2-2	TGTGCCAGCAGTCTGGACAGGGGACCTTCGAACACCGGGGAGCTGTTTTTT	CASSLDRGPSNTGELFF